One sample yielded the 3 T cell receptor beta chains listed below, sequenced in a study of blood T cell repertoires in COVID-19. TCRdb keeps only in-frame clones here, not all; method: immunoSEQ multiplex PCR. The sample comprises about 200,000 clones, 80% to 85% of which are singletons, and 25% to 35% rests with the top ten. Material: peripheral blood. The receptor set was obtained from a man aged 40-49 years with acute or convalescent COVID-19.

This clone came up once. V gene TRBV12-3 or TRBV12-4 combines with J gene TRBJ1-1; 8 bases are a match to TRBD1. The J segment lost 5 bases and the V segment lost 6 bases, leaving 5 bases of the junction unmatched. CDR3 length: 13 amino acids. Here the CDR3 DNA reads TGTGCCAGCAGGCTGGGACAGGCGACTGAAGCTTTCTTT. Protein sequence: CASRLGQATEAFF.

This clone was observed a single time. The rearrangement uses TRBV5-1 and TRBJ2-7; possibly TRBD2 for D (7 bases). CDR3 length: 14 residues. Germline CDR1 is SGHRS and CDR2 is YFSETQ. Trimming cost V 4 bases and J 3 bases, with 14 bases left between them. CDR3 DNA sequence: TGCGCCAGCAGCCGGGGGGACACCGGCTACGAGCAGTACTTC. This encodes CASSRGDTGYEQYF.

The gene calls are TRBV10-3 and TRBJ2-7, with D tentatively TRBD2 (6 bases). V dropped 8 bases and J dropped 0 bases, with 17 bases sitting between them. The V gene's germline CDR1 is ENHRY and CDR2 SYGVKD. This CDR3 contains 15 residues. CDR3 residues: CAIRRGGTRSYEQYF. CDR3 in DNA: TGTGCCATCCGGAGGGGCGGGACCCGCTCCTACGAGCAGTACTTC.